One T cell receptor (beta chain) is described in this entry. Trimming removed 0 bases from V and 0 bases from J, with 10 bases in between. Germline values: CDR1 SGHDT, CDR2 YYEEEE. This CDR3 has 16 amino acids. As processed by the authors: Reference gene primer amplification yielded estimated nucleated cell counts. Some clones are missing from TCRdb's copy, which holds only in-frame ones; the method was immunoSEQ multiplex PCR. That table gives V, J and clone size, and the DNA gave D and trimming. Found here are some 250,000 clones, about 88% of them singletons; the top ten hold 1.5% to 2%. The data originate from a study of blood T cell repertoires in COVID-19. Study information: The samples span acute and convalescent COVID-19 from the United States, Italy and Spain. PBMCs, B-cell-depleted T cells, or T cells provided the cDNA or gDNA that made up the material.

The clonotype comes from a man aged 30 to 45 with active or convalescent COVID-19. V gene TRBV5-6 combines with J gene TRBJ1-3; D not certain. Input material: peripheral blood. The CDR3 coding sequence is TGTGCCAGCAGCTTGGACGTAGCCAGCTCTGGAAACACCATATATTTT. This gives the protein CASSLDVASSGNTIYF.